This is a list of T cell receptor beta chains from one sample in a study of cytomegalovirus exposure and HLA in healthy donors. Measured with immunoSEQ multiplex PCR; TCRdb has only the in-frame clones, and not every one. The sample has under 200,000 clones, roughly 77% seen once. The sequenced sample consisted of PBMCs. The receptors here all came from a woman aged 40 to 50 in good health and CMV-seropositive. Each CDR3 is given with its conserved first and last residue. D genes are given only for firm matches. Only some rows state a clone size, as once, few, many or a class for expanded clones.

j_gene	v_gene	abundance	d_gene	CDR3aa	CDR3nt
TRBJ2-1	TRBV29-1	-	TRBD2	CSVETSGSGEQFF	TGCAGCGTTGAGACTAGCGGGAGTGGTGAGCAGTTCTTC
TRBJ2-3	TRBV28	-	-	CASTGRVGVRYDTQYF	TGTGCCAGCACGGGTCGTGTGGGAGTTCGATACGATACGCAGTATTTT
TRBJ1-2	TRBV10-1	-	TRBD1	CASSPGTDYGYTF	TGCGCCAGCAGTCCCGGGACAGACTATGGCTACACCTTC
TRBJ2-4	TRBV5-6	-	-	CASSLGGSSYF	TGTGCCAGCAGCTTGGGCGGCTCCTCATACTTC
TRBJ2-5	TRBV5-1	-	TRBD1	CASSLGRGKETQYF	TGCGCCAGCAGCTTGGGCAGGGGGAAAGAGACCCAGTACTTC
TRBJ2-5	TRBV5-1	few	TRBD2	CASSLGTRPNLGETQYF	TGCGCCAGCAGCTTGGGGACTAGGCCGAACTTGGGGGAGACCCAGTACTTC
TRBJ2-3	TRBV6-1	few	-	CASSVGQSTDTQYF	TGTGCCAGCAGTGTCGGACAGAGCACAGATACGCAGTATTTT
TRBJ2-1	TRBV2	-	TRBD2	CASSDLLGLASNEQFF	TGTGCCAGCAGTGATCTATTGGGACTAGCGTCCAATGAGCAGTTCTTC
TRBJ1-1	TRBV21-1	-	-	CASSTGVTEAFF	TGTGCCAGCAGTACAGGGGTGACTGAAGCTTTCTTT
TRBJ1-5	TRBV29-1	-	TRBD1	CSYSLGQGNQPQHF	TGCAGCTACTCCCTGGGACAGGGGAACCAGCCCCAGCATTTT
TRBJ1-2	TRBV30	-	-	CAWSVHPRSGYTF	TGTGCCTGGAGTGTACATCCCAGGTCGGGCTACACCTTC
TRBJ2-3	TRBV29-1	-	-	CSVGTGGDTQYF	TGCAGCGTTGGGACAGGAGGGGATACGCAGTATTTT
TRBJ1-1	TRBV5-1	-	-	CASSLERTEAFF	TGCGCCAGCAGCTTGGAACGGACTGAAGCTTTCTTT
TRBJ2-7	TRBV6-6	-	-	CASSSDSYEQYF	TGTGCCAGCAGCTCGGACTCTTACGAGCAGTACTTC
TRBJ2-6	TRBV11-2	-	-	CASSLFTSGANVLTF	TGTGCCAGCAGCTTATTCACTTCTGGGGCCAACGTCCTGACTTTC
TRBJ1-4	TRBV6-6	few	TRBD1	CASSDRGGEKLFF	TGTGCCAGCAGTGACAGGGGGGGTGAAAAACTGTTTTTT